This section outlines one T cell receptor beta chain sequence together with its context. Its cognate antigen is unknown. The data belong to a study of T cell responses to AZD1222 COVID-19 vaccine. Study observations and caveats: Repertoires were sampled only after the peak T cell response.

Assay: immunoSEQ multiplex PCR; the TCRdb copy retains only in-frame clones and omits some. The sample has over 130,000 clones, roughly nine tenths seen once. V lost 3 bases and J lost 8, with 19 bases in between. CDR3 length: 15 residues. From germline, CDR1 is LNHNV and CDR2 YYDKDF (reference sequence). The receptor was isolated from an adult who received the AZD1222 COVID-19 vaccine. Sample: peripheral blood, taken 28 days after the second AZD1222 dose. The V call is TRBV15, the J call TRBJ1-1; D is ambiguous. The CDR3 reads CATSSQEYGRKEAFF. CDR3 bases: TGTGCCACCAGCAGCCAGGAATACGGGAGAAAAGAAGCTTTCTTT. The whole variable domain, remainder taken from reference TRBV15 and TRBJ1-1, is DAMVIQNPRYQVTQFGKPVTLSCSQTLNHNVMYWYQQKSSQAPKLLFHYYDKDFNNEADTPDNFQSRRPNTSFCFLDIRSPGLGDTAMYLCATSSQEYGRKEAFFGQGTRLTVV.